This T cell receptor beta chain was profiled in a study of T cells in Graves' hyperthyroidism and ophthalmopathy. Those patients with uncontrolled infection, other autoimmune disease, pregnancy or lactation were excluded. Based on clinical symptoms, serum thyroxine and TRAb, thyroid ultrasound and orbital computed tomography, diagnoses were reached. PBMCs were collected from an approximately 9.4 ml volume of fresh peripheral blood. RNA transcripts were the template for amplifying TCR beta CDR3 regions. A set of HTBI primers served as the primers for a first-round RT-PCR of the TCR CDR3. Each CDR3 protein is one row after TCRdb ran MiXCR on the multiplex PCR reads. This sample has approximately 200,000 distinct CDR3 sequences, with 18% found just once. This clonotype occurred many times. Its cognate antigen is unknown. Unmatched junction bases numbered 15, after V lost 6 bases and J lost 11 bases. The germline gives CDR1 MDHEN, CDR2 SYDVKM. The CDR3 runs to 14 residues.

General observations from the study: The model forecast ophthalmopathy, anticipating it by a median approximately 6 months before onset.

The sequencing input was blood. This sequence was found in a man aged 35 to 55 with Graves' hyperthyroidism. This sequence joins TRBV28 and TRBJ1-2, with 7 bases identical to TRBD1. CDR3 nucleotide sequence: TGTGCCAGCAGCACCTCCGGGACAGCTGTGAGATACACCTTC. Protein: CASSTSGTAVRYTF.